This TCR beta chain was sequenced in a study of cytomegalovirus exposure and HLA in healthy donors. Across the study: As an earlier analysis found, roughly 170 million T cells yielded about 120 million unique TCR beta sequences. From HLA-typed donors, an early data release held about 92 million unique TCRs.

Germline assignment: CDR1 MNHEY and CDR2 SMNVEV (reference sequence). This CDR3 contains 13 residues. V lost 3 bases and J 3 bases, leaving 5 bases between the germline ends. As for this clone: As yet, its antigen is unknown.

Amplification used 60 Vbeta primers and 13 Jbeta primers. TCRdb's table, derived via immunoSEQ multiplex PCR, lists solely in-frame clones and lacks some. This sample has approximately 150,000 clones, with approximately 85% found just once. Overall study results and limits: Near-uniform donor sequencing depth was presumed by presence/absence analyses. The productive fraction for most TCR beta V segments was about 90% or about 30% in an earlier analysis.

The chain carries TRBV27 and TRBJ2-2; the D is unclear. This receptor was identified in a girl aged 5 to 17 in good health and CMV-seropositive. The material sequenced was PBMCs. For the CDR3, the DNA is TGTGCCAGCAGTTTCAGATACACCGGGGAGCTGTTTTTT. It is translated as CASSFRYTGELFF.